One sample yielded the 10 T cell receptor beta chains listed below, sequenced in a study of blood T cell repertoires in COVID-19. Here immunoSEQ multiplex PCR was the method, and the copy in TCRdb shows in-frame clones only, minus some. Among about 220,000 clones listed, 82% were seen once. Sample: peripheral blood. The origin of the receptors is a woman older than 75 with acute or convalescent COVID-19.

The chain joins TRBV27 to TRBJ2-1, with 9 positions matching TRBD1. The V gene's germline CDR1 is MNHEY and CDR2 SMNVEV (reference sequence). There are 17 residues in the CDR3. Trimming cost V 6 bases and J 4 bases; bases outside gene matches: 13. CDR3: CASSDDTGTGLYNEQFF. The CDR3 DNA follows: TGTGCCAGCAGCGACGACACCGGGACAGGGCTATACAATGAGCAGTTCTTC.

The V call is TRBV5-1, the J call TRBJ1-1, with TRBD1 matching over 8 bases. Germline V gene data show CDR1 as SGHRS and CDR2 as YFSETQ. After removal of 4 bases from V and 0 bases from J, the junction contained 5 bases not matched to a gene. The CDR3 has 15 residues. The CDR3 loop is CASSPGQAVNTEAFF. CDR3 in DNA: TGCGCCAGCAGCCCGGGACAGGCGGTGAACACTGAAGCTTTCTTT.

V usage is TRBV19 and J usage is TRBJ2-2; 12 nucleotides agree with TRBD1. Germline CDR1 and CDR2: LNHDA and SQIVND (reference sequence). There are 16 residues in the CDR3. After removal of 5 bases from V and 5 bases from J, the junction contained 6 bases not matched to a gene. In nucleotides, the CDR3 is TGTGCCAGTAGTGGGGGACAGGGGGCTGGTACCGGGGAGCTGTTTTTT. It encodes CASSGGQGAGTGELFF.

The V and J genes are TRBV12-3 or TRBV12-4 and TRBJ2-7; maybe TRBD1 (5 bases). There are 13 residues in the CDR3. V gave up 5 bases and J gave up 2 bases, with 10 bases separating them. The CDR3 is CASSQGRAYEQYF. The CDR3 bases are TGTGCCAGCAGTCAGGGCAGGGCCTACGAGCAGTACTTC.

V gene TRBV19 combines with J gene TRBJ1-1, with a possible D match to TRBD1 (6 bases). The V end lost 4 bases, the J end lost 2 bases, and 20 bases lay between the germline ends. The germline V gene encodes CDR1 LNHDA and CDR2 SQIVND (reference sequence). CDR3 length: 17 amino acids. CDR3 region: CASSSRMTGPHNTEAFF. CDR3 nucleotides: TGTGCCAGTAGTAGTCGAATGACAGGTCCACACAACACTGAAGCTTTCTTT. The full variable domain, with the rest looked up from reference TRBV19 and TRBJ1-1, is DGGITQSPKYLFRKEGQNVTLSCEQNLNHDAMYWYRQDPGQGLRLIYYSQIVNDFQKGDIAEGYSVSREKKESFPLTVTSAQKNPTAFYLCASSSRMTGPHNTEAFFGQGTRLTVV.

The chain uses TRBV19 and TRBJ1-4; the D is unclear. The V end lost 8 bases, the J end lost 0 bases, and 13 bases lay between the germline ends. The CDR3 sequence is 15 residues long. Germline V gene sequence: CDR1 LNHDA, CDR2 SQIVND (reference sequence). The CDR3 coding sequence is TGTGCCAGTGGTCAACTAGGGCCAACTAATGAAAAACTGTTTTTT. Its translation is CASGQLGPTNEKLFF.

V usage is TRBV19 and J usage is TRBJ1-4, with no clear D. The CDR3 totals 14 residues. V dropped 7 bases and J dropped 3 bases, with 12 bases sitting between them. The germline gives CDR1 LNHDA, CDR2 SQIVND (reference sequence). The CDR3 loop is CASTPGIANEKLFF. CDR3 bases: TGTGCCAGTACCCCAGGAATAGCTAATGAAAAACTGTTTTTT.

This chain connects TRBV6-1 to TRBJ1-3; D might be TRBD1 (6 bases). Germline lookup yields CDR1 MNHNS and CDR2 SASEGT. Deletions cut 0 bases from V and 3 bases from J, with 9 bases between. The CDR3 sequence is 15 residues long. CDR3: CASSEARGGGNTIYF. The CDR3, as DNA: TGTGCCAGCAGTGAAGCGAGGGGGGGTGGAAACACCATATATTTT.

This chain joins TRBV3-1 (or the pseudogene TRBV3-2) and TRBJ1-1; TRBD1 matches 9 bases. The CDR3 is 15 residues long. After removal of 2 bases from V and 4 bases from J, the junction contained 5 bases not matched to a gene. Germline CDR1 LGHDT, CDR2 YNNKEL (reference sequence). The chain's CDR3 is CASSQYRQGVTEAFF. CDR3 bases: TGTGCCAGCAGCCAATATCGACAGGGGGTCACTGAAGCTTTCTTT.

This clone appeared a few times. The chain has TRBV19 and TRBJ1-1, with D possibly being TRBD1 (6 bases). The V end lost 1 base, the J end lost 5 bases, and 11 bases lay between the germline ends. Germline V gene data show CDR1 as LNHDA and CDR2 as SQIVND (reference sequence). The CDR3 runs to 14 residues. The CDR3 sequence: CASSIVPGTTEAFF. Written as DNA, the CDR3 is TGTGCCAGTAGTATAGTTCCAGGGACAACTGAAGCTTTCTTT.